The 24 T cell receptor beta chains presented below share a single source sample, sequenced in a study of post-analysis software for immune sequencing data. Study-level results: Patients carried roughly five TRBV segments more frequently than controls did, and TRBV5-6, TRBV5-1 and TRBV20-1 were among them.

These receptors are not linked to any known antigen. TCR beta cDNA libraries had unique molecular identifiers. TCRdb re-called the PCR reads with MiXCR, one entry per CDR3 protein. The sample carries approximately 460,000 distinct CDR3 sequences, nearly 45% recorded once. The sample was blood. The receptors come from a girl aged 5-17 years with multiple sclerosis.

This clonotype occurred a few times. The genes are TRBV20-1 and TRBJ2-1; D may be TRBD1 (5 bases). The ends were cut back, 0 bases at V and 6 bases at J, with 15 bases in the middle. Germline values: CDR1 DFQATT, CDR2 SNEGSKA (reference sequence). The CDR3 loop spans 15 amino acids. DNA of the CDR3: TGCAGTGCTAGAGATCGAAGGGGTAAAGTCAATGAGCAGTTCTTC. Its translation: CSARDRRGKVNEQFF.

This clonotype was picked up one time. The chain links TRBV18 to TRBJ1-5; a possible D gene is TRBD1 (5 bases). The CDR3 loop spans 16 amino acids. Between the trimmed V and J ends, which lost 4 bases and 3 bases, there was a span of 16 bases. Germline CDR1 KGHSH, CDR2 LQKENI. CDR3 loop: CASSLGQPETNQPQHF. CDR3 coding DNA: TGTGCCAGCTCACTGGGGCAGCCGGAGACCAATCAGCCCCAGCATTTT.

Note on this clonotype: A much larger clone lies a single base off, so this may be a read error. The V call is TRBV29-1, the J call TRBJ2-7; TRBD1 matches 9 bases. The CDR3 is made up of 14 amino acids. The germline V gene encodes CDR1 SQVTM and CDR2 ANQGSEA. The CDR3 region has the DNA TGCGGCGTTCGGGACAGGGAACTTACCTACGAGCAGTACTTC. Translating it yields CGVRDRELTYEQYF.

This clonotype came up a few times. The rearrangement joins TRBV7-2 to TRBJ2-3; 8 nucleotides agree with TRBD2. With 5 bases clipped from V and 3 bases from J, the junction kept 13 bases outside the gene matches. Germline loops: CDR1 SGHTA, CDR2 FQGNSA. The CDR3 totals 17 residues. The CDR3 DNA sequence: TGTGCCAGCAGCCCTCGGGAGGGCCTGGATGTGACAGATACGCAGTATTTT. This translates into CASSPREGLDVTDTQYF.

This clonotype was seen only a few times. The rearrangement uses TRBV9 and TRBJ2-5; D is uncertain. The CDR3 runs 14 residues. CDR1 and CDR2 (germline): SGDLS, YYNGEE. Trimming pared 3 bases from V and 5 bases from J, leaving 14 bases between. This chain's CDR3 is CASSALTGRETQYF. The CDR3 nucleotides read TGTGCCAGCAGCGCATTGACGGGTCGGGAGACCCAGTACTTC. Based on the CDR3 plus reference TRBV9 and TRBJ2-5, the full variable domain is DSGVTQTPKHLITATGQRVTLRCSPRSGDLSVYWYQQSLDQGLQFLIQYYNGEERAKGNILERFSAQQFPDLHSELNLSSLELGDSALYFCASSALTGRETQYFGPGTRLLVL.

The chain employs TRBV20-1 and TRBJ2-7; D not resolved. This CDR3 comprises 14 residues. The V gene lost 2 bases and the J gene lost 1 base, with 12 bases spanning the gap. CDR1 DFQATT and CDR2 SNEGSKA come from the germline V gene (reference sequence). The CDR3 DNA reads TGCAGTGCTAGATCCTCAGACACGTCCTACGAGCAGTACTTC. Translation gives CSARSSDTSYEQYF.

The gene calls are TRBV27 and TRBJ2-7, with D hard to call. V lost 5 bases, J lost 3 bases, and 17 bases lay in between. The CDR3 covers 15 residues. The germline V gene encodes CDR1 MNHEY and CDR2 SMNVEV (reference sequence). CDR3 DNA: TGTGCCAGCAGTCGAACCCCGGGTCCAGGCTACGAGCAGTACTTC. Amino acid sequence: CASSRTPGPGYEQYF.

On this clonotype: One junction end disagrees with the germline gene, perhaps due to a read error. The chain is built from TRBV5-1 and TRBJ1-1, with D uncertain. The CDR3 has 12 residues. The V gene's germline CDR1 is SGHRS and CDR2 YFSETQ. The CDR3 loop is CASRTGNTETFF. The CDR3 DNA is TGCGCCAGCAGGACTGGGAACACTGAAACTTTCTTT.

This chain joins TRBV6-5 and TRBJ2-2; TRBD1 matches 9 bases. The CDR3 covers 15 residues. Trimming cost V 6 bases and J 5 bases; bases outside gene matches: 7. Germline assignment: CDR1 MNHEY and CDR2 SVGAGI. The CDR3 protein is CASRGQGFRTGELFF. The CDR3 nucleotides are TGTGCCAGCAGGGGACAGGGATTTCGGACCGGGGAGCTGTTTTTT.

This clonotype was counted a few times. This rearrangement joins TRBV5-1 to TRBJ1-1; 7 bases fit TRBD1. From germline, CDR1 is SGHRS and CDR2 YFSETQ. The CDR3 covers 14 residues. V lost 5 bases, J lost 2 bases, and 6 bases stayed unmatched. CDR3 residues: CASRSTGSNTEAFF. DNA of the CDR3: TGCGCCAGCAGATCGACAGGGTCCAACACTGAAGCTTTCTTT.

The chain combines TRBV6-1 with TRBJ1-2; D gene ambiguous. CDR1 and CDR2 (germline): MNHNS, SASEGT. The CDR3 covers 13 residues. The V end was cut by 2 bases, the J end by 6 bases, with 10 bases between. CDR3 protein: CASSEPSRNGYTF. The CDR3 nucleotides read TGTGCCAGCAGTGAACCCTCACGGAATGGCTACACCTTC.

The DNA of the CDR3 is TGTGCCAGCAGCGGGGGGACATCTCAAGAGACCCAGTACTTC. Protein sequence: CASSGGTSQETQYF. The gene calls are TRBV9 and TRBJ2-5, with D possibly TRBD1 on 6 matching bases. CDR3 size: 14 residues. V was shortened by 3 bases and J by 2 bases, with 11 bases between the two germline ends. Germline-derived CDR1 and CDR2 are SGDLS and YYNGEE.

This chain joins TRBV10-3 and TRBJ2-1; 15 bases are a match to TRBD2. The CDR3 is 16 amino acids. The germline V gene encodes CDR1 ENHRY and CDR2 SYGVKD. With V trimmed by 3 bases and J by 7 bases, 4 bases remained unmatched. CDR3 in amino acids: CAISDGLAGGGNEQFF. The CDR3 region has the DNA TGTGCCATCAGTGACGGACTAGCGGGAGGGGGGAATGAGCAGTTCTTC.

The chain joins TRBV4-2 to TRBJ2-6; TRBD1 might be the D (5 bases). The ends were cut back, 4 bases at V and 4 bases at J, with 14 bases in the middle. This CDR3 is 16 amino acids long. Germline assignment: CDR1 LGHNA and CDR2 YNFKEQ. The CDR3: CASSPPDIQGANVLTF. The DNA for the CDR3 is TGTGCCAGCAGCCCACCGGACATACAAGGGGCCAACGTCCTGACTTTC.

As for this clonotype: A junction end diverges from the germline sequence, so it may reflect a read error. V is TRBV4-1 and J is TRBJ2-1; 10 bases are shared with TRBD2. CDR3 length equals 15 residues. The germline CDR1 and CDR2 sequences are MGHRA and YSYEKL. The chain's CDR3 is CASSQGRLAGDGQVF. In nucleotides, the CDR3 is TGCGCCAGCAGCCAAGGGCGGCTAGCGGGAGATGGGCAGGTCTTC.

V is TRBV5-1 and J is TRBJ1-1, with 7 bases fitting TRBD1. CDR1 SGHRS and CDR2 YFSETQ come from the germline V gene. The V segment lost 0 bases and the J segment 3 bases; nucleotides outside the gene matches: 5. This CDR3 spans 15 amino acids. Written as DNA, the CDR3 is TGCGCCAGCAGCTTGGCGGGACAGCCCTACACTGAAGCTTTCTTT. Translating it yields CASSLAGQPYTEAFF. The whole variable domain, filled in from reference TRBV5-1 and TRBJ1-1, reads KAGVTQTPRYLIKTRGQQVTLSCSPISGHRSVSWYQQTPGQGLQFLFEYFSETQRNKGNFPGRFSGRQFSNSRSEMNVSTLELGDSALYLCASSLAGQPYTEAFFGQGTRLTVV.

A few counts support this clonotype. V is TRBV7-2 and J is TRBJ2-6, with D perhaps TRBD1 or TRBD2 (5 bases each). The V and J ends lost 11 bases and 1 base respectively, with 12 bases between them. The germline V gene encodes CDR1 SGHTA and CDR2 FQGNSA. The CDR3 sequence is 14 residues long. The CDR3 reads CAEGEFSGANVLTF. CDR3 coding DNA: TGTGCCGAAGGGGAGTTTTCTGGGGCCAACGTCCTGACTTTC.

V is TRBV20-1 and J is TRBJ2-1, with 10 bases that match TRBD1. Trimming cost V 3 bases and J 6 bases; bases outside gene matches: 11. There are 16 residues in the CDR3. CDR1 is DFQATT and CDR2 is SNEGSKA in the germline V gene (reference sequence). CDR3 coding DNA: TGCAGTGCTAGGGGGACAGGGGAAAATATGGGCAATGAGCAGTTCTTC. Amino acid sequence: CSARGTGENMGNEQFF.

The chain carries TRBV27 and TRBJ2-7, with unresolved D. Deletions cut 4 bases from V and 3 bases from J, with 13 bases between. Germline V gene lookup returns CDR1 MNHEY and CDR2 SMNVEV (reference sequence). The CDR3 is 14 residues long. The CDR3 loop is CASSCYRGDYEQYF. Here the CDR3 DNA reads TGTGCCAGCAGTTGTTACCGCGGAGACTACGAGCAGTACTTC.

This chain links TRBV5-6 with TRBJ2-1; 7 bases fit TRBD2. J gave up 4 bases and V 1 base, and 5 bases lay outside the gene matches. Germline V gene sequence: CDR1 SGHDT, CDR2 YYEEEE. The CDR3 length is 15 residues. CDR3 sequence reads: CASSLPSGYYNEQFF. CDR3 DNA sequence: TGTGCCAGCAGCTTGCCTAGCGGATATTACAATGAGCAGTTCTTC.

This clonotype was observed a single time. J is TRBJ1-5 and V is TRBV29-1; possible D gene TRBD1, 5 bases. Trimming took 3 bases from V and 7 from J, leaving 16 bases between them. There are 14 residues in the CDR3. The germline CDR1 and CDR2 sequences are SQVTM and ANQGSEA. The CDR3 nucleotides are TGCAGCGTTGAGGGGGGGGGACTCGGACAGCCCCAGCATTTT. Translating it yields CSVEGGGLGQPQHF.

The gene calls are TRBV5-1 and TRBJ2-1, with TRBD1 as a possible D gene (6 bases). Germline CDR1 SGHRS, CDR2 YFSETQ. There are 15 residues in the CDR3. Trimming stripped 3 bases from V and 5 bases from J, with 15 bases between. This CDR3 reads CASSSKLDSDNEQFF. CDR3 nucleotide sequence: TGCGCCAGCAGCTCTAAATTGGACAGCGACAATGAGCAGTTCTTC. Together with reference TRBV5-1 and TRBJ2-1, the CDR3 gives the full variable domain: KAGVTQTPRYLIKTRGQQVTLSCSPISGHRSVSWYQQTPGQGLQFLFEYFSETQRNKGNFPGRFSGRQFSNSRSEMNVSTLELGDSALYLCASSSKLDSDNEQFFGPGTRLTVL.

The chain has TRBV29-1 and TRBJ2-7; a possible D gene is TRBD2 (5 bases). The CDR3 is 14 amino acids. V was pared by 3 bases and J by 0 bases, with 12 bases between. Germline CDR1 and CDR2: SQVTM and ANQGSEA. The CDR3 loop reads CSVENGISSYEQYF. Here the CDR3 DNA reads TGCAGCGTTGAGAACGGGATTTCCTCCTACGAGCAGTACTTC.

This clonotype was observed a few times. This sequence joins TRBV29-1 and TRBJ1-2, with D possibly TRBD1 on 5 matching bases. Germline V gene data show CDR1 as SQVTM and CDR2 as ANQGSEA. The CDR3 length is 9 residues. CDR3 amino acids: CGTLYGYTF. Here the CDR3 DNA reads TGCGGGACGCTCTATGGCTACACCTTC.